Included here is one T cell receptor beta chain sequence, with context. Antigen specificity is unknown. The record originates from a study of T cell responses to AZD1222 COVID-19 vaccine. Study results and caveats: Seropositivity was recorded at baseline in only 6 or 7 AZD1222 recipients.

Profiling relied on immunoSEQ multiplex PCR, and the TCRdb table lists in-frame clones only, not all of them. This table holds more than 95,000 clones, approximately 88% found once. CDR1 and CDR2 (germline): KGHSH, LQKENI. V shed 3 bases and J 5 bases; nucleotides not matched to a gene: 18. CDR3 length: 19 amino acids. The input for sequencing was peripheral blood, taken on day 0 of AZD1222 vaccination. The sequence came from an adult in good health. The gene calls are TRBV18 and TRBJ1-4, with 7 bases lining up with TRBD1. CDR3 amino acids: CASSPPVTGQVSLNEKLFF. The DNA of the CDR3 is TGTGCCAGCTCACCCCCCGTAACAGGACAGGTGTCCTTAAATGAAAAACTGTTTTTT.